This entry lists 19 T cell receptor beta chains sequenced from one sample in a study of cytomegalovirus exposure and HLA in healthy donors. The PCR was carried out with 60 Vbeta primers and 13 Jbeta primers. Some clones are missing from TCRdb's copy, which holds only in-frame ones; the method was immunoSEQ multiplex PCR. The repertoire holds about 160,000 clones, with approximately 70% as singletons. Sequencing input: PBMCs. These receptors originate from a man younger than 35 in good health and CMV-seropositive.

This chain links TRBV30 with TRBJ1-5, with D unresolved. CDR1 is GTSNPN, CDR2 SVGIG, per germline (reference sequence). The V end lost 2 bases, the J end lost 4 bases, and 9 bases lay between the germline ends. This CDR3 is built from 13 residues. The CDR3 sequence is CAWSYNQNQPQHF. As DNA, the CDR3 is TGTGCCTGGAGTTACAACCAAAATCAGCCCCAGCATTTT. The variable domain in full, with the rest retrieved from reference TRBV30 and TRBJ1-5, is SQTIHQWPATLVQPVGSPLSLECTVEGTSNPNLYWYRQAAGRGLQLLFYSVGIGQISSEVPQNLSASRPQDRQFILSSKKLLLSDSGFYLCAWSYNQNQPQHFGDGTRLSIL.

V usage is TRBV7-3 and J usage is TRBJ1-2; the D gene is possibly TRBD1 (6 bases). The V end lost 4 bases, the J end lost 1 base, and 10 bases lay between the germline ends. This CDR3 region has 14 residues. Germline values: CDR1 SGHTA, CDR2 FQGTGA. The CDR3: CASSSGTLNYGYTF. The CDR3 DNA is TGTGCCAGCAGCTCCGGGACACTTAACTATGGCTACACCTTC.

V usage is TRBV7-6 and J usage is TRBJ1-2; 12 nucleotides agree with TRBD1. With V trimmed by 5 bases and J by 8 bases, 6 bases remained unmatched. Germline-derived CDR1 and CDR2 are SGHVS and FNYEAQ. This CDR3 comprises 14 residues. In nucleotides, the CDR3 is TGTGCCAGCAGCAAGGGACAGGGGGCGCTCGGCTACACCTTC. Translation gives CASSKGQGALGYTF.

The sample holds a few counts of this clone. The chain uses TRBV2 and TRBJ2-3; D uncertain. Germline V gene sequence: CDR1 SNHLY, CDR2 FYNNEI. V dropped 7 bases and J dropped 6 bases, with 17 bases sitting between them. This CDR3 spans 14 amino acids. CDR3 loop: CASTQEVGADTQYF. The DNA for the CDR3 is TGTGCCAGCACCCAAGAGGTAGGCGCCGATACGCAGTATTTT.

The chain couples TRBV7-9 to TRBJ2-2, with TRBD2 as a possible D gene (6 bases). Trimming stripped 5 bases from V and 3 bases from J, with 16 bases between. Germline values: CDR1 SEHNR, CDR2 FQNEAQ (reference sequence). The CDR3 is 16 amino acids. This CDR3 reads CASSPGDWLDTGELFF. The CDR3 DNA reads TGTGCCAGCAGCCCGGGAGATTGGTTGGACACCGGGGAGCTGTTTTTT.

This clone occurred a few times. The V and J genes are TRBV5-6 and TRBJ2-5, with 9 bases lining up with TRBD1. The CDR3 contains 16 residues. Germline V lookup: CDR1 SGHDT, CDR2 YYEEEE. V was pared by 4 bases and J by 1 base, with 8 bases of the junction left unmatched. The DNA for the CDR3 is TGTGCCAGCAGCCCCGGCCTGACAGGGGGCCAAGAGACCCAGTACTTC. Amino acids: CASSPGLTGGQETQYF.

The chain links TRBV16 to TRBJ2-6; D is unresolved. Germline CDR1 is KGHSY and CDR2 is FQNENV. V lost 2 bases and J 0 bases, leaving 8 bases between the germline ends. CDR3 length: 16 residues. The CDR3 nucleotides are TGTGCCAGCAGCCAAGAATGGCTCTCTGGGGCCAACGTCCTGACTTTC. It codes for CASSQEWLSGANVLTF.

The rearrangement uses TRBV6-1 and TRBJ1-1, with TRBD1 identical over 7 bases. The germline gives CDR1 MNHNS, CDR2 SASEGT. Germline trimming cut 6 bases from V and 2 bases from J; bases unmatched to any gene: 6. The CDR3 has 14 amino acids. The CDR3 sequence: CASSTDRANTEAFF. The CDR3 region has the DNA TGTGCCAGCAGCACCGACAGGGCTAACACTGAAGCTTTCTTT.

J is TRBJ1-4 and V is TRBV6-1; no clear D gene. V was trimmed by 3 bases and J by 7 bases, leaving 6 bases between them. Germline values: CDR1 MNHNS, CDR2 SASEGT. The CDR3 extends over 12 amino acids. In nucleotides, the CDR3 is TGTGCCAGCAGTGATAGAGCTGAAAAACTGTTTTTT. This translates into CASSDRAEKLFF.

The chain uses TRBV28 and TRBJ1-5, with a tentative D call TRBD1 (5 bases). The V gene lost 3 bases and the J gene lost 4 bases, with 16 bases spanning the gap. The germline CDR1 and CDR2 sequences are MDHEN and SYDVKM. CDR3 size: 16 residues. CDR3 amino acids: CASSLGLRGENQPQHF. The CDR3 DNA sequence: TGTGCCAGCAGTTTGGGACTAAGGGGAGAGAATCAGCCCCAGCATTTT.

This sequence joins TRBV7-8 and TRBJ1-3; D call uncertain. The CDR3 contains 15 residues. V dropped 1 base and J dropped 0 bases, with 7 bases sitting between them. Per germline, CDR1 SGHVS and CDR2 FQNEAQ. In nucleotides, the CDR3 is TGTGCCAGCAGCTTAGGAGGGTACTCTGGAAACACCATATATTTT. This codes for CASSLGGYSGNTIYF.

The CDR3 here is CASSPEGESGGYTF. The CDR3 bases are TGTGCCAGCAGTCCCGAGGGGGAATCGGGTGGCTACACCTTC. The chain couples TRBV28 to TRBJ1-2; weak D call: TRBD1 (6 bases). CDR1 and CDR2 from the germline V gene are MDHEN and SYDVKM. This CDR3 has 14 amino acids. V was pared by 5 bases and J by 7 bases, with 17 bases between.

J is TRBJ2-1 and V is TRBV19; 7 bases are shared with TRBD2. The CDR3 loop spans 11 amino acids. Trimming took 10 bases from V and 7 from J; bases not matched to a gene: 4. The germline CDR1 and CDR2 sequences are LNHDA and SQIVND (reference sequence). CDR3 bases: TGTGCCACCCTGGGGGGGAATGAGCAGTTCTTC. Protein product: CATLGGNEQFF. The variable domain in full, with the rest retrieved from reference TRBV19 and TRBJ2-1, is DGGITQSPKYLFRKEGQNVTLSCEQNLNHDAMYWYRQDPGQGLRLIYYSQIVNDFQKGDIAEGYSVSREKKESFPLTVTSAQKNPTAFYLCATLGGNEQFFGPGTRLTVL.

The chain joins TRBV6-5 to TRBJ1-2; 8 nucleotides align to TRBD1. The V gene end was trimmed by 5 bases and the J gene end by 6 bases; junction bases not matched to a gene: 5. The CDR3 runs to 13 residues. Germline V gene lookup returns CDR1 MNHEY and CDR2 SVGAGI. This CDR3 is CASSQDRVDGYTF. CDR3 DNA sequence: TGTGCCAGCAGTCAGGACAGGGTAGATGGCTACACCTTC.

The genes are TRBV10-3 and TRBJ2-3, with 11 bases lining up with TRBD1. Germline CDR1 is ENHRY and CDR2 is SYGVKD. Trimming cost V 4 bases and J 6 bases; bases outside gene matches: 6. The CDR3 consists of 15 residues. The CDR3 nucleotides read TGTGCCATCAGTGTTAACAGGGACAGGGGGGATACGCAGTATTTT. It is translated as CAISVNRDRGDTQYF.

The V and J genes are TRBV4-1 and TRBJ1-2; 7 bases are shared with TRBD1. J was trimmed by 8 bases and V by 4 bases; bases with no gene match: 16. CDR1 and CDR2 from the germline V gene are MGHRA and YSYEKL. The CDR3 covers 16 residues. The CDR3 DNA follows: TGCGCCAGCAGCCTAGACAGGGAGGCTTCTATCCGGGGCTACACCTTC. This encodes CASSLDREASIRGYTF.

CDR3 residues: CASSTGGGNSPLHF. The CDR3 DNA is TGTGCCAGCAGCACAGGGGGAGGTAATTCACCCCTCCACTTT. The chain has TRBV6-1 and TRBJ1-6; 8 positions agree with TRBD1. V lost 6 bases, J lost 6 bases, and 4 bases stayed unmatched. This CDR3 has 14 amino acids. Germline lookup yields CDR1 MNHNS and CDR2 SASEGT.

The gene calls are TRBV28 and TRBJ1-3, with 8 bases matching TRBD1. The germline CDR1 and CDR2 sequences are MDHEN and SYDVKM. V lost 2 bases, J lost 8 bases, and 5 bases stayed unmatched. This CDR3 has 14 amino acids. The CDR3 spells CASSLPQGADTIYF. For the CDR3, the DNA is TGTGCCAGCAGTTTACCCCAGGGGGCGGACACCATATATTTT.

This chain connects TRBV11-2 to TRBJ1-1; 10 positions match TRBD1. J was trimmed by 10 bases and V by 1 base; bases with no gene match: 0. The germline V gene encodes CDR1 SGHAT and CDR2 FQNNGV. There are 12 residues in the CDR3. CDR3 region: CASSLGQGAAFF. The CDR3 region has the DNA TGTGCCAGCAGCTTAGGACAGGGGGCAGCTTTCTTT.